The clone carrying this TCR beta chain is a singleton in its sample. The target antigen is unknown. This record comes from a study of lymphopenia after photon versus proton radiotherapy. The data were produced by immunoSEQ multiplex PCR, yet TCRdb's version contains in-frame clones alone and is incomplete. The profile shows approximately 12,000 clones, less than 90% of them singletons. Study results and limitations: Oligoclonal CD8+ Temra expansion after nadir drove photon patients' diversity drop. Larger post-nadir TCR diversity loss correlated inversely with survival in deceased patients.

V dropped 0 bases and J dropped 4 bases, with 11 bases sitting between them. Germline V gives CDR1 ENHRY, CDR2 SYGVKD. The CDR3 totals 15 residues. This TCR was recovered from a man aged 55 to 69 with pancreatic cancer. The chain recombines TRBV10-3 with TRBJ2-3; D assignment may be TRBD1 or TRBD2 (6 bases each). The starting material was peripheral blood, obtained from a patient treated with photon-based radiotherapy. The CDR3 spells CAISESGGDADTQYF. CDR3 nucleotides: TGTGCCATCAGTGAGTCCGGGGGCGACGCAGATACGCAGTATTTT.